This record concerns one T cell receptor (beta chain) sequence. These data are taken from a study of blood T cell repertoires in COVID-19. The CDR3 extends over 14 amino acids. The junction had 2 bases not matched to a gene; V was cut back by 3 bases and J by 0 bases. Germline CDR1 is MGHRA and CDR2 is YSYEKL. Per the authors' pipeline: How many nucleated cells were present was estimated from reference gene primer amplification. Some clones are missing from TCRdb's copy, which holds only in-frame ones; the method was immunoSEQ multiplex PCR. V, J and clone size are those of that table, while D and trimming were read from the DNA. In the table there are 260,000 or so clones, about four fifths of which are singletons.

The chain has TRBV4-1 and TRBJ2-7, with TRBD1 matching over 7 bases. This sequence was found in a woman aged 40 to 55 who had been exposed to COVID-19. The sequencing sample was made of PBMCs or T cells enriched from blood (not recorded which). CDR3 sequence: CASSQGDSSYEQYF. CDR3 sequence (DNA): TGCGCCAGCAGCCAGGGGGACAGCTCCTACGAGCAGTACTTC.